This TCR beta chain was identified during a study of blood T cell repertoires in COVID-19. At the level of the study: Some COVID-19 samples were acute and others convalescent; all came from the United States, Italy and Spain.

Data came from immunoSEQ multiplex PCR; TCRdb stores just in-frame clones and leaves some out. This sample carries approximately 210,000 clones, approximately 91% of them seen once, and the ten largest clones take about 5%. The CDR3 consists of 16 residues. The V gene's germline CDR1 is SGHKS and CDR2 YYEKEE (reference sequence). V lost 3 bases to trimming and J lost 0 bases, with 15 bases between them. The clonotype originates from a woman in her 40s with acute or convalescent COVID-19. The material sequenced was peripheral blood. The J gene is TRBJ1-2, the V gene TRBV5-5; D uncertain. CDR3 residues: CASSSVVRGANYGYTF. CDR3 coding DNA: TGTGCCAGCAGCTCGGTAGTGCGGGGAGCTAACTATGGCTACACCTTC.